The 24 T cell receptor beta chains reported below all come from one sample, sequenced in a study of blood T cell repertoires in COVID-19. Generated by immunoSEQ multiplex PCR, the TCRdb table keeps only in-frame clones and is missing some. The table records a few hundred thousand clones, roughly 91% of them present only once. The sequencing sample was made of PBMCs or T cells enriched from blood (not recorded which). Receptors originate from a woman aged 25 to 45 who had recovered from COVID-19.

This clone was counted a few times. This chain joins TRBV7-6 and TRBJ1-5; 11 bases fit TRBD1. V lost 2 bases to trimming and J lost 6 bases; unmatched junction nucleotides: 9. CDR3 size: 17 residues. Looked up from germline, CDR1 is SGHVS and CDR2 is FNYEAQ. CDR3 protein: CASSLLSGQGGGQPQHF. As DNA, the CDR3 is TGTGCCAGCAGCTTACTTTCGGGACAGGGGGGAGGTCAGCCCCAGCATTTT.

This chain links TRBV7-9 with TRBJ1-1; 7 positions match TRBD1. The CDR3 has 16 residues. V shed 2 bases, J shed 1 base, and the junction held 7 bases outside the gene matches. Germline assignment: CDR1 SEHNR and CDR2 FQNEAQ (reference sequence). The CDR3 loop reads CASSLLGGTANTEAFF. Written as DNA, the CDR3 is TGTGCCAGCAGCTTATTAGGTGGGACAGCGAACACTGAAGCTTTCTTT.

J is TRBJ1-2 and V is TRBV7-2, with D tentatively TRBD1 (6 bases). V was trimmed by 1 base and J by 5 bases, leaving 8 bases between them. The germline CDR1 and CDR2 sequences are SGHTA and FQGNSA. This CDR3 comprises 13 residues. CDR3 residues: CASSLVGAYGYTF. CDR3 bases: TGTGCCAGCAGCTTAGTGGGGGCGTATGGCTACACCTTC.

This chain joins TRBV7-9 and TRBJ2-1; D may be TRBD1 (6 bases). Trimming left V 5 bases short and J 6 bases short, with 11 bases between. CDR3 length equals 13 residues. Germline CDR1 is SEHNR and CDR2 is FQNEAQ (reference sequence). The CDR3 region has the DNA TGTGCCAGCAGCCCAATGACAGGCAATGAGCAGTTCTTC. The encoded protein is CASSPMTGNEQFF.

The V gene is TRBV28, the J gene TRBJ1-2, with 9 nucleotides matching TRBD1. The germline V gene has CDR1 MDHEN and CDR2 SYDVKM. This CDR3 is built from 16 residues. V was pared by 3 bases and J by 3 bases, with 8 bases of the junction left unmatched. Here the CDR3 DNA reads TGTGCCAGCAGTTTGGGACAGGGAAGATCGCACTATGGCTACACCTTC. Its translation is CASSLGQGRSHYGYTF.

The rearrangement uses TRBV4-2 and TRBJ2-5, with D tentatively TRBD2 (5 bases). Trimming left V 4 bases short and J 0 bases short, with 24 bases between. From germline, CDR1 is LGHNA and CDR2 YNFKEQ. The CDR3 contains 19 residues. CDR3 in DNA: TGTGCCAGCAGCCGGAATAGGAGGACCGACCTCTCATACCAAGAGACCCAGTACTTC. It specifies CASSRNRRTDLSYQETQYF.

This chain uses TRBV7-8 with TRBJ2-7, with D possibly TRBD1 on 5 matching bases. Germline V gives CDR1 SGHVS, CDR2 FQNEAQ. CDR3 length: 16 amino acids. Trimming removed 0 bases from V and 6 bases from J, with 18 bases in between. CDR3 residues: CASSLAPGPHPIEQYF. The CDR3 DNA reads TGTGCCAGCAGCTTAGCGCCAGGGCCCCATCCAATCGAGCAGTACTTC.

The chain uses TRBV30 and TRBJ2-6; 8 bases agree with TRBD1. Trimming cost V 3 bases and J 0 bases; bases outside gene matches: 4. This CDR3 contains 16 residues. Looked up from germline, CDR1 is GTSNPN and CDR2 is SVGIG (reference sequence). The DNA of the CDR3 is TGTGCCTGGAGAGCAGGGGGCTACTCTGGGGCCAACGTCCTGACTTTC. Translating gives CAWRAGGYSGANVLTF.

CDR3 sequence reads: CASSFERSGYTF. CDR3 DNA sequence: TGTGCCAGCAGCTTTGAGCGTAGTGGCTACACCTTC. The chain recombines TRBV3-1 (or the pseudogene TRBV3-2) with TRBJ1-2; D is ambiguous. CDR1 and CDR2 from the germline V gene are LGHDT and YNNKEL (reference sequence). The V end was cut by 5 bases, the J end by 7 bases, with 11 bases between. The CDR3 sequence is 12 residues long.

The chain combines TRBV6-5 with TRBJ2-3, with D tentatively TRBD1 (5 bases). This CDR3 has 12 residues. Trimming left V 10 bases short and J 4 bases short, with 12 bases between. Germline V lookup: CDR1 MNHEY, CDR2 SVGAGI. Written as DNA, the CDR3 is TGTGCCACAACCCAGGGTGCAGATACGCAGTATTTT. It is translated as CATTQGADTQYF.

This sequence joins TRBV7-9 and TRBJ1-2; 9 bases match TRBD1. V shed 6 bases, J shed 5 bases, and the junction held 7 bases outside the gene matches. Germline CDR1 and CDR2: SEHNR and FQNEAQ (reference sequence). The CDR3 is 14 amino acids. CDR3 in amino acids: CASSWTGEGYGYTF. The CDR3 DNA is TGTGCCAGCAGTTGGACAGGGGAAGGGTATGGCTACACCTTC.

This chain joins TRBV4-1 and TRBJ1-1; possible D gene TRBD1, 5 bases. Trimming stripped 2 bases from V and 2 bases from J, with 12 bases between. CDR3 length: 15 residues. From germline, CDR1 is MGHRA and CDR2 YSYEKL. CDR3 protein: CASSQTDTKNTEAFF. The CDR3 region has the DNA TGCGCCAGCAGCCAAACGGACACAAAAAACACTGAAGCTTTCTTT.

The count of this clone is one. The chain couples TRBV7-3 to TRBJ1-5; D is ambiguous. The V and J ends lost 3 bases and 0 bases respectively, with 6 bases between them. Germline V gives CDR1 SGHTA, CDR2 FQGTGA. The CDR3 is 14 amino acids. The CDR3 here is CASSLSHSNQPQHF. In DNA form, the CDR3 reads TGTGCCAGCAGCTTGAGCCATAGCAATCAGCCCCAGCATTTT.

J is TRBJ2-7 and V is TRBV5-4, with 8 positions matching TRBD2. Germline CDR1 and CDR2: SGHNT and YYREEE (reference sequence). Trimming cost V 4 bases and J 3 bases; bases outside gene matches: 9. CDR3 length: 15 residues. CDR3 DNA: TGTGCCAGCAGCCCCGGACTAGCCGCAATCTACGAGCAGTACTTC. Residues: CASSPGLAAIYEQYF. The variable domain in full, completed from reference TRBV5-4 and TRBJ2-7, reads ETGVTQSPTHLIKTRGQQVTLRCSSQSGHNTVSWYQQALGQGPQFIFQYYREEENGRGNFPPRFSGLQFPNYSSELNVNALELDDSALYLCASSPGLAAIYEQYFGPGTRLTVT.

The CDR3 nucleotides are TGCAGCGTGCCAAGACAGGACTATGGCTACACCTTC. This encodes CSVPRQDYGYTF. The chain is built from TRBV29-1 and TRBJ1-2; weak D call: TRBD1 (6 bases). V was shortened by 6 bases and J by 3 bases, with 11 bases between the two germline ends. This CDR3 is 12 amino acids long. The germline CDR1 and CDR2 sequences are SQVTM and ANQGSEA.

The CDR3 DNA is TGCAGCGTTGCCCCGGGACTGGACTACGAGCAGTACTTC. This gives the protein CSVAPGLDYEQYF. This chain links TRBV29-1 with TRBJ2-7, with D possibly being TRBD2 (6 bases). Trimming removed 4 bases at V and 3 bases at J, with 13 bases between. The CDR3 is 13 amino acids. The germline gives CDR1 SQVTM, CDR2 ANQGSEA.

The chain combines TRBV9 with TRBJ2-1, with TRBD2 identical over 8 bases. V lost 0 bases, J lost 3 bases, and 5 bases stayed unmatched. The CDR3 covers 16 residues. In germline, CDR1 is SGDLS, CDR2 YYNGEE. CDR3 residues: CASSVGGLDLYNEQFF. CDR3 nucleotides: TGTGCCAGCAGCGTAGGGGGACTAGACCTCTACAATGAGCAGTTCTTC.

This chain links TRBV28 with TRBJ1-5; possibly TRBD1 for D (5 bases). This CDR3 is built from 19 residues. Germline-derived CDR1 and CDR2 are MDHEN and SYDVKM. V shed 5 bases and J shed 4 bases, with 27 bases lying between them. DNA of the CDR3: TGTGCCAGCAGTCTCAACCGGCGTTCGGCCAGGGCCCTAAATCAGCCCCAGCATTTT. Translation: CASSLNRRSARALNQPQHF.

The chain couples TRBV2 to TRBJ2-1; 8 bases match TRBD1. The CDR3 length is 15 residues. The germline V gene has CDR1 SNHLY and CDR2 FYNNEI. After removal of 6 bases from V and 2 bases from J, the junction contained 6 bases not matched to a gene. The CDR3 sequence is CASRPQGAPYNEQFF. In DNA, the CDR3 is TGTGCCAGCAGGCCTCAGGGGGCCCCCTACAATGAGCAGTTCTTC.

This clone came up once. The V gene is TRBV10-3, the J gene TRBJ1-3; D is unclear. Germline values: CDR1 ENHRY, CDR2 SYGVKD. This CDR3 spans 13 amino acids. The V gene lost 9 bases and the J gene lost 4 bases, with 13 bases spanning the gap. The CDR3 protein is CAIRQASGNTIYF. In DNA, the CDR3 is TGTGCCATACGTCAAGCTAGCGGAAACACCATATATTTT.

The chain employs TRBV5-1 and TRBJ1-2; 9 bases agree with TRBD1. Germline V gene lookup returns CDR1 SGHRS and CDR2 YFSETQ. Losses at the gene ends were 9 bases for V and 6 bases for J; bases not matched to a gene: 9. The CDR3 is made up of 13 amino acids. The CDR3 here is CATGQGTTDGYTF. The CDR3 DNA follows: TGCGCCACCGGACAGGGGACTACGGATGGCTACACCTTC.

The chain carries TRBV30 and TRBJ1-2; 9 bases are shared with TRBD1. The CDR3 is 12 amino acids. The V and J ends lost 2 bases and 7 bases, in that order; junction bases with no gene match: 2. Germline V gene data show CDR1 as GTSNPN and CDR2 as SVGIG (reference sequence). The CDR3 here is CAWSTTGGGYTF. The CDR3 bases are TGTGCCTGGAGTACGACAGGGGGTGGCTACACCTTC.

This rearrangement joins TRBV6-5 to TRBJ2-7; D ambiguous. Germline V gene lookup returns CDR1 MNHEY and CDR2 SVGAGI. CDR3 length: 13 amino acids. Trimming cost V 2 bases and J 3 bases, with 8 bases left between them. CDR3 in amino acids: CASSYGLYYEQYF. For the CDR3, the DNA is TGTGCCAGCAGTTACGGCTTGTACTACGAGCAGTACTTC.

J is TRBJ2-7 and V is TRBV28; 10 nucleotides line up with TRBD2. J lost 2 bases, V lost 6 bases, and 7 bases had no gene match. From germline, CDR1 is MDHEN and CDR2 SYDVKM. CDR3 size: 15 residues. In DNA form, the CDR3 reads TGTGCCAGCAGCCCCGATCTAGCGGGAGCCTACGAGCAGTACTTC. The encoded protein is CASSPDLAGAYEQYF.